Sequencing of this TCR beta chain was carried out in a study of T cells in Graves' hyperthyroidism and ophthalmopathy. Template material for amplifying TCR beta CDR3 regions consisted of RNA transcripts. The study used the HTBI primer set for a first-round RT-PCR of the TCR CDR3. TCRdb re-analysed the multiplex PCR reads in MiXCR, keeping a single row per CDR3 protein. Of around 800,000 distinct CDR3 sequences in the sample, roughly 40% are singletons; the top ten hold 8% to 9%. Germline CDR1 and CDR2: SGDLS and YYNGEE. CDR3 length: 12 amino acids. V was shortened by 0 bases and J by 3 bases, with 4 bases between the two germline ends. Exclusion followed for patients with uncontrolled infection, other autoimmune disease, pregnancy or lactation. Diagnoses were established using clinical symptoms, serum thyroxine and TRAb, thyroid ultrasound and orbital computed tomography. This clonotype was detected ten times or more. Its antigen is unidentified.

Whole-study findings and limits: Before onset, by a median of around 6.1 months, the model predicted ophthalmopathy.

The chain couples TRBV9 to TRBJ2-7; D ambiguous. This TCR came from a young man with Graves' hyperthyroidism. Sequencing was carried out using blood. CDR3 nucleotides: TGTGCCAGCAGCGTAGACGGCTACGAGCAGTACTTC. It yields the protein CASSVDGYEQYF.